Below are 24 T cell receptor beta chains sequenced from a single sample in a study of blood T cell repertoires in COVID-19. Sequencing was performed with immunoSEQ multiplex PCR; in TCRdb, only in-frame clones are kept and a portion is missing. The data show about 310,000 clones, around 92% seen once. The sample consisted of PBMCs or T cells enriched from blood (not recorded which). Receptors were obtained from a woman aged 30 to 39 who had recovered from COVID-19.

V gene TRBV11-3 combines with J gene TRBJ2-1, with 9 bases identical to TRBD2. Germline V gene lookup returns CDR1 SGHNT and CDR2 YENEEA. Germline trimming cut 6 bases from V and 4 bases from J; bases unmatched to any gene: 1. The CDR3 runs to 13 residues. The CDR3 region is CASSLAGYNEQFF. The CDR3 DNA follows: TGTGCCAGCAGTCTAGCGGGGTACAATGAGCAGTTCTTC.

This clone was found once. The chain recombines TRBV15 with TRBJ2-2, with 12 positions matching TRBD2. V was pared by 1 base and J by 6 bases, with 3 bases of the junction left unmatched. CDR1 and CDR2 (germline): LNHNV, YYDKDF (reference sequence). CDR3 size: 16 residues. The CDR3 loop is CATSRGLAGVSGELFF. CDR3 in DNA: TGTGCCACCAGCAGAGGACTAGCGGGAGTCTCCGGGGAGCTGTTTTTT.

CDR3: CASSPTTETQYF. The CDR3 coding sequence is TGTGCCAGCTCACCCACAACCGAGACCCAGTACTTC. The rearrangement joins TRBV18 to TRBJ2-5; no reliable D call. Trimming shortened V by 3 bases and J by 5 bases, and 7 bases separated the two germline ends. The CDR3 has 12 amino acids. Germline V gene sequence: CDR1 KGHSH, CDR2 LQKENI.

The CDR3 spells CASSEVGSGVDGYTF. The CDR3 bases are TGTGCCAGCAGTGAAGTCGGGAGCGGGGTGGATGGCTACACCTTC. The chain combines TRBV6-1 with TRBJ1-2; no definite D call. Looked up from germline, CDR1 is MNHNS and CDR2 is SASEGT. Trimming removed 1 base at V and 6 bases at J, with 15 bases between. The CDR3 sequence is 15 residues long.

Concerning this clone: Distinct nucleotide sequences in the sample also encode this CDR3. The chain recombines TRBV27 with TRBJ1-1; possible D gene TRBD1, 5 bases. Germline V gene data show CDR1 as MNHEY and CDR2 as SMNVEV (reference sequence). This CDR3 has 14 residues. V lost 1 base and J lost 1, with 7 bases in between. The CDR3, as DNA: TGTGCCAGCAGTTTATGGGGGGGGAACACTGAAGCTTTCTTT. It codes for CASSLWGGNTEAFF.

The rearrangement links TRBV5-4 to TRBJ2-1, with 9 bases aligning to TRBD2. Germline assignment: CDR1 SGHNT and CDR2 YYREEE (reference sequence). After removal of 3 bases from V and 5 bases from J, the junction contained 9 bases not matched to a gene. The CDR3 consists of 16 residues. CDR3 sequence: CASSSDLAGLNNEQFF. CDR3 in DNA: TGTGCCAGCAGCTCAGACCTAGCGGGATTGAACAATGAGCAGTTCTTC.

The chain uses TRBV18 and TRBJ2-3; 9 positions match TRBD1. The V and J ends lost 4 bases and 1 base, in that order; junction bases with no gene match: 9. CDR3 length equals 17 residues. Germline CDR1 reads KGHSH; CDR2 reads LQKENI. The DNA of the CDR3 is TGTGCCAGCTCACTGTACACAGGGGGCGGAGGCACAGATACGCAGTATTTT. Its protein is CASSLYTGGGGTDTQYF.

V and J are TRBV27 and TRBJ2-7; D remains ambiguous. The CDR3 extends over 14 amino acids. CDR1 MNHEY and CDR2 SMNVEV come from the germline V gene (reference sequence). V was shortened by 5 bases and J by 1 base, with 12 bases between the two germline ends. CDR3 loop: CASSPRADSYEQYF. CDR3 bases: TGTGCCAGCAGTCCACGAGCCGATTCCTACGAGCAGTACTTC.

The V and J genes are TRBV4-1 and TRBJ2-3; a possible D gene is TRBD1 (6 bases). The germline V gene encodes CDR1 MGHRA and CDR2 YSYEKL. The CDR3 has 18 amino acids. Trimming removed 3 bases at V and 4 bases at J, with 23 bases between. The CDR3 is CASSHHRVLDSNSDTQYF. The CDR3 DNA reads TGCGCCAGCAGCCACCATCGGGTATTGGACAGCAATTCAGATACGCAGTATTTT.

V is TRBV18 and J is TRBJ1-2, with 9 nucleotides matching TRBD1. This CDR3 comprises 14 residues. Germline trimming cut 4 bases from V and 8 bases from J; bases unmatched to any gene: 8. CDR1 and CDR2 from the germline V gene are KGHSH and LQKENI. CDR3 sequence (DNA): TGTGCCAGCTCACTACAACAGGGGGCGCACGGCTACACCTTC. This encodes CASSLQQGAHGYTF.

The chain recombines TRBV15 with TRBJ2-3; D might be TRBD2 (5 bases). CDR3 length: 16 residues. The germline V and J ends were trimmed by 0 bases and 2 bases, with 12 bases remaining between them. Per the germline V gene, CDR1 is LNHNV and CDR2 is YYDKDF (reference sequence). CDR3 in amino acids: CATSRDGRVFTDTQYF. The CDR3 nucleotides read TGTGCCACCAGCAGAGATGGGCGGGTCTTCACAGATACGCAGTATTTT.

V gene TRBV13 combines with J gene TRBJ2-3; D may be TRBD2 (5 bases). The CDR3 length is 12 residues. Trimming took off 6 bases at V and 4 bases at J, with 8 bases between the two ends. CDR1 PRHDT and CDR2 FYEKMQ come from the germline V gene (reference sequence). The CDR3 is CASSQLADTQYF. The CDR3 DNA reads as TGTGCCAGCAGTCAACTAGCAGATACGCAGTATTTT.

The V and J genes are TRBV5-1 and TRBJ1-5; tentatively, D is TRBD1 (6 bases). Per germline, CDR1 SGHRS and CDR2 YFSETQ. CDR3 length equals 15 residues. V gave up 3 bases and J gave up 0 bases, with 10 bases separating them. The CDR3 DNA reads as TGCGCCAGCAGCTATTCAGGGGATAGCAATCAGCCCCAGCATTTT. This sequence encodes CASSYSGDSNQPQHF. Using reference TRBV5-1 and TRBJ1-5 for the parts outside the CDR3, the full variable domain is KAGVTQTPRYLIKTRGQQVTLSCSPISGHRSVSWYQQTPGQGLQFLFEYFSETQRNKGNFPGRFSGRQFSNSRSEMNVSTLELGDSALYLCASSYSGDSNQPQHFGDGTRLSIL.

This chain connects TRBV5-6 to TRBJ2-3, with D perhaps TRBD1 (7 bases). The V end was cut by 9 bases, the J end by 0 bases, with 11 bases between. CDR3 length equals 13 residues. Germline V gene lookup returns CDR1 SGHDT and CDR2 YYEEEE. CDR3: CATGGYSTDTQYF. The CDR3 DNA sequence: TGTGCCACAGGGGGGTATAGCACAGATACGCAGTATTTT.

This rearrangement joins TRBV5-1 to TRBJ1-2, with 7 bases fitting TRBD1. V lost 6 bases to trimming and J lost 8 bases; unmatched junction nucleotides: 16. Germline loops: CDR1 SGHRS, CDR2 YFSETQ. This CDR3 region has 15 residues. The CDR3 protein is CASTQTGTEISGYTF. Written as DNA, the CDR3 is TGCGCCAGCACACAGACAGGGACGGAAATATCGGGCTACACCTTC.

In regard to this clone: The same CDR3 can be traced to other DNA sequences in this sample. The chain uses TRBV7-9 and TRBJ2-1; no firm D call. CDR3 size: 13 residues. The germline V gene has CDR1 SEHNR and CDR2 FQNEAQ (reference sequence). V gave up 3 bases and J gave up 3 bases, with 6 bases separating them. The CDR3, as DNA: TGTGCCAGCAGCTTGTCCAGCTACAATGAGCAGTTCTTC. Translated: CASSLSSYNEQFF.

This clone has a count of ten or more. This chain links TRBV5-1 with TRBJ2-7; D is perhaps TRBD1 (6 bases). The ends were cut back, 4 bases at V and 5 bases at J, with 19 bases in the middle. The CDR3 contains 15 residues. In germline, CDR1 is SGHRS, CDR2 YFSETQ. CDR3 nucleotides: TGCGCCAGCAGCCCTGGGACATCGGTAATGAACGAGCAGTACTTC. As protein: CASSPGTSVMNEQYF.

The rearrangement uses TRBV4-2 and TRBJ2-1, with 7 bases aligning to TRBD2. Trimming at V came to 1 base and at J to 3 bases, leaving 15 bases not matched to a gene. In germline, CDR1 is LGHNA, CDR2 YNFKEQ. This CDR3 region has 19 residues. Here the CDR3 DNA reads TGTGCCAGCAGCCAAGTGTCAGCGGGAACCGCCCGGGGCTACAATGAGCAGTTCTTC. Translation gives CASSQVSAGTARGYNEQFF.

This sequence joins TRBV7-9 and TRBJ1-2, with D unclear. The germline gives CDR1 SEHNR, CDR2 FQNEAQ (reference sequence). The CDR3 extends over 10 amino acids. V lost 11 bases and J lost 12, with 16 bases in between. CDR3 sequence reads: CAVYTQVNTF. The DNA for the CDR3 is TGTGCCGTATACACACAAGTGAACACCTTC.

The CDR3 nucleotides read TGTGCCAGTAGTATATGGACAGGGGTGACCTACGAGCAGTACTTC. The encoded protein is CASSIWTGVTYEQYF. The V gene is TRBV19, the J gene TRBJ2-7, with 9 nucleotides matching TRBD1. CDR3 size: 15 residues. V shed 2 bases, J shed 2 bases, and the junction held 4 bases outside the gene matches. CDR1 and CDR2 (germline): LNHDA, SQIVND (reference sequence).

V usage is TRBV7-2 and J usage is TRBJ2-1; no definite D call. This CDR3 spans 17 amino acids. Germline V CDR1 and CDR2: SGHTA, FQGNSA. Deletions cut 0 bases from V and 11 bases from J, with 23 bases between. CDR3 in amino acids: CASSLAFNSNLMSKQFF. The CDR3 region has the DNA TGTGCCAGCAGCTTAGCGTTCAACTCAAATCTAATGAGTAAGCAGTTCTTC.

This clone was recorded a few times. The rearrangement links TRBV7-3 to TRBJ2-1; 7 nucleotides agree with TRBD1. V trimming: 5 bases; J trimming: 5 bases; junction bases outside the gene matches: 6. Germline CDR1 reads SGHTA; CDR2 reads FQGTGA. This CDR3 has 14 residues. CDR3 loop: CASSQQGVNNEQFF. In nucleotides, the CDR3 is TGTGCCAGCAGCCAGCAGGGGGTTAACAATGAGCAGTTCTTC.

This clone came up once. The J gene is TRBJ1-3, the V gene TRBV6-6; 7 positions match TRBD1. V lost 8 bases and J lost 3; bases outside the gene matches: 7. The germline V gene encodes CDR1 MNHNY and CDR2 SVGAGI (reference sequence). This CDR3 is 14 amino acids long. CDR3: CASLGTENGNTIYF. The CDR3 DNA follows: TGTGCCAGCCTCGGGACAGAGAATGGAAACACCATATATTTT.

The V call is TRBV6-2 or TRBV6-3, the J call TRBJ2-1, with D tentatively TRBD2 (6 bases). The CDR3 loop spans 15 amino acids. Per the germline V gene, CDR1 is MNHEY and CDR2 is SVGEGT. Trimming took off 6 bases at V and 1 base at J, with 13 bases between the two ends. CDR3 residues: CASSPRAGSYNEQFF. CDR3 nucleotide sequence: TGTGCCAGCAGCCCCAGGGCGGGGTCCTACAATGAGCAGTTCTTC.